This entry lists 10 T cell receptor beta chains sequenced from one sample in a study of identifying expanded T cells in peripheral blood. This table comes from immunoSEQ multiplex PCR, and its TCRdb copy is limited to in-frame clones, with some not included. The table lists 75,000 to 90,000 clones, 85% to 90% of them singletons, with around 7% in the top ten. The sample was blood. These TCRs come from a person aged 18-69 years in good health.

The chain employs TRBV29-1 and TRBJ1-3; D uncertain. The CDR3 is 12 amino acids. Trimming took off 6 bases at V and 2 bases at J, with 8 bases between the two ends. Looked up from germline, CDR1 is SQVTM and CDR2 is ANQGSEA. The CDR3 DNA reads TGCAGCGTGTTGGTGGCTGGAAACACCATATATTTT. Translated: CSVLVAGNTIYF.

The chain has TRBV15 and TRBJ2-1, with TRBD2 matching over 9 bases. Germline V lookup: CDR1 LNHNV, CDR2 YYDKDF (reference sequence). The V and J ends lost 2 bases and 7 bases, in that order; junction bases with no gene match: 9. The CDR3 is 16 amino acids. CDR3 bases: TGTGCCACCAGCAGACCCCGGGCGGGGGGGCTTAATGAGCAGTTCTTC. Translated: CATSRPRAGGLNEQFF.

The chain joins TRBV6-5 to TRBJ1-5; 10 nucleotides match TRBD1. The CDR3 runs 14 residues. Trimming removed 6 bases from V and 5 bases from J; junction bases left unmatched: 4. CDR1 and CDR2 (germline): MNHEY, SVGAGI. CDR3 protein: CASRRQGAYQPQHF. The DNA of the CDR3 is TGTGCCAGCAGACGACAGGGGGCTTATCAGCCCCAGCATTTT.

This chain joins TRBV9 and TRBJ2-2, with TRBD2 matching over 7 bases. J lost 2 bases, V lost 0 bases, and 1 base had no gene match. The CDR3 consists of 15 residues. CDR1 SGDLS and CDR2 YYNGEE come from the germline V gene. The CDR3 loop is CASSVGLANTGELFF. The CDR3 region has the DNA TGTGCCAGCAGCGTAGGACTAGCCAACACCGGGGAGCTGTTTTTT.

The CDR3 DNA reads TGTGCCAGCAGCCAAGAGCCCACAGGGGGAAACACCATATATTTT. This codes for CASSQEPTGGNTIYF. The rearrangement uses TRBV4-2 and TRBJ1-3, with a weak D call TRBD1 (6 bases). The CDR3 loop spans 15 amino acids. Deletions cut 0 bases from V and 4 bases from J, with 10 bases between. Germline V gives CDR1 LGHNA, CDR2 YNFKEQ.

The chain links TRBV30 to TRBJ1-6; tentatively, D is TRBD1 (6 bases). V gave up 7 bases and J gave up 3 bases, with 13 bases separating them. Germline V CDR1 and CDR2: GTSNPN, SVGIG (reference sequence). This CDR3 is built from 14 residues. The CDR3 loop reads CALGRTVYNSPLHF. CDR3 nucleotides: TGTGCCTTGGGGCGGACAGTCTATAATTCACCCCTCCACTTT.

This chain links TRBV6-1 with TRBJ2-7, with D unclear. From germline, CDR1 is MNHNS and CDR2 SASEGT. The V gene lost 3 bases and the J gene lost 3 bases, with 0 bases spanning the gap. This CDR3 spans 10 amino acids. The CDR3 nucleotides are TGTGCCAGCAGTGACTACGAGCAGTACTTC. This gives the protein CASSDYEQYF.

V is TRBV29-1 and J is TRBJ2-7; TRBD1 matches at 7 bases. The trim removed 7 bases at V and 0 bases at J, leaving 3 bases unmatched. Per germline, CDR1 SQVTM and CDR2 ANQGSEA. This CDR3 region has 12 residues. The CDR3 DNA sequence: TGCAGCGCCGGGACAGACTCCTACGAGCAGTACTTC. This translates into CSAGTDSYEQYF.

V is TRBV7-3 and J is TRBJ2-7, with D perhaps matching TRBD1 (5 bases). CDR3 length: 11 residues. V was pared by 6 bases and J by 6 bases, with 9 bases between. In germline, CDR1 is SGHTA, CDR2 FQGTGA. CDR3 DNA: TGTGCCAGCAGTAGGCAGGGCGAGCAGTACTTC. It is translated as CASSRQGEQYF. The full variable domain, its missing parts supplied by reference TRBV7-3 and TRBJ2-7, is GAGVSQTPSNKVTEKGKYVELRCDPISGHTALYWYRQSLGQGPEFLIYFQGTGAADDSGLPNDRFFAVRPEGSVSTLKIQRTERGDSAVYLCASSRQGEQYFGPGTRLTVT.

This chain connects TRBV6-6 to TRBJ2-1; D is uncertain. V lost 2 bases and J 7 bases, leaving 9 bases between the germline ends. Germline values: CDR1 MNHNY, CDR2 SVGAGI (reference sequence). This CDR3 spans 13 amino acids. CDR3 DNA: TGTGCCAGCAGTTACATCTCTAGTAATGAGCAGTTCTTC. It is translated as CASSYISSNEQFF.